The clone carrying this T cell receptor (beta chain) was seen a few times. Its target is unknown. This sample is part of a study of neoadjuvant nivolumab and ipilimumab in lung cancer. Study in general: Nivolumab 3 mg/kg was given days 1, 15 and 29, plus ipilimumab 1 mg/kg day 1 in combination. Overall study findings and caveats: Only two of four nivolumab-treated tumors gained richness and clonality by surgery. Resected tumors had greater TCR richness and clonality than uninvolved lung. Resected-tumor TCR richness correlated positively with pretherapy blood richness.

V was pared by 4 bases and J by 2 bases, with 9 bases of the junction left unmatched. The CDR3 is 16 amino acids. Germline V gene data show CDR1 as SGHRS and CDR2 as YFSETQ. Clones were read by immunoSEQ multiplex PCR, and TCRdb kept only the in-frame ones, dropping some. The data contain 25,000 to 30,000 clones, about 78% of them seen just once; the ten biggest clones take up roughly 18%. The source was tumor tissue, collected after neoadjuvant nivolumab, alone or with ipilimumab, at or shortly before surgery. The chain has TRBV5-1 and TRBJ2-5; 9 bases map to TRBD2. This sequence originates from an adult with non-small cell lung cancer. The CDR3 nucleotides are TGCGCCAGCAGCCTCGGGCCTAGCGGGGCTCAAGAGACCCAGTACTTC. Its translation: CASSLGPSGAQETQYF. Full variable domain (missing parts from reference TRBV5-1 and TRBJ2-5): KAGVTQTPRYLIKTRGQQVTLSCSPISGHRSVSWYQQTPGQGLQFLFEYFSETQRNKGNFPGRFSGRQFSNSRSEMNVSTLELGDSALYLCASSLGPSGAQETQYFGPGTRLLVL.